Each of the 5 T cell receptor beta chains below was sequenced from the same sample in a study of cytomegalovirus exposure and HLA in healthy donors. Produced via immunoSEQ multiplex PCR; TCRdb's table is partial and in-frame only. The data show 100,000 to 150,000 clones, with 75% to 90% seen just once and 1.5% to 2% held by the top ten. Sequencing was done on a sample of PBMCs. Receptor source: a woman aged 18-29 years in good health and CMV-seronegative.

This chain joins TRBV5-1 and TRBJ2-5; D perhaps matches TRBD2 (6 bases). The germline V gene has CDR1 SGHRS and CDR2 YFSETQ. V was clipped by 2 bases and J by 4 bases, with 12 bases between them. There are 14 residues in the CDR3. This CDR3 reads CASSFGLLGETQYF. DNA for the CDR3: TGCGCCAGCAGCTTCGGACTACTAGGAGAGACCCAGTACTTC.

The V call is TRBV2, the J call TRBJ2-3; 7 bases line up with TRBD1. The CDR3 length is 16 residues. The germline gives CDR1 SNHLY, CDR2 FYNNEI. J was trimmed by 3 bases and V by 7 bases; bases with no gene match: 13. The CDR3 DNA reads TGTGCCAGCAAGGGGGCAGGGAAGGGGGCGACAGATACGCAGTATTTT. Its protein product is CASKGAGKGATDTQYF.

With regard to this clone: The junction departs from the called germline gene at one end, perhaps through a read error. The rearrangement links TRBV7-8 to TRBJ2-3; 10 bases fit TRBD2. This CDR3 has 14 residues. CDR1 and CDR2 from the germline V gene are SGHVS and FQNEAQ. The DNA of the CDR3 is TGTGCCAGCAGCCTAGCGGGAGCCGTTGATACGCAGTATTTT. Translation gives CASSLAGAVDTQYF.

This clone was recorded once. The genes are TRBV6-6 and TRBJ2-5, with 8 bases that match TRBD2. The germline V gene has CDR1 MNHNY and CDR2 SVGAGI (reference sequence). V gave up 6 bases and J gave up 5 bases; unmatched junction bases: 14. This CDR3 contains 16 residues. The CDR3 DNA reads as TGTGCCAGCAGCCCCCCTAACGGGAGGGCCAGGGAGACCCAGTACTTC. Its protein product is CASSPPNGRARETQYF.

The chain couples TRBV12-5 to TRBJ2-5, with TRBD1 matching 8 bases. Trimming at V came to 5 bases and at J to 5 bases, leaving 4 bases not matched to a gene. CDR1 and CDR2 (germline): LGHNT, FRNRAP. This CDR3 is built from 13 residues. The CDR3 DNA reads TGTGCTAGTGGTCCAGGGGGCAGGGAGACCCAGTACTTC. This codes for CASGPGGRETQYF. Full variable domain (remainder filled in from reference TRBV12-5 and TRBJ2-5): DARVTQTPRHKVTEMGQEVTMRCQPILGHNTVFWYRQTMMQGLELLAYFRNRAPLDDSGMPKDRFSAEMPDATLATLKIQPSEPRDSAVYFCASGPGGRETQYFGPGTRLLVL.